A selection of T cell receptor beta chains follows, all from one sample in a study of post-analysis software for immune sequencing data. TCRdb reprocessed the PCR reads with MiXCR, giving one entry per CDR3 protein. The sample has roughly 870,000 distinct CDR3 sequences, approximately 53% seen once. The specimen was blood. Receptor source: a girl between 10 and 17 years old with multiple sclerosis. Both conserved end residues are part of each CDR3. A D gene is named only where the DNA matches it firmly. A row's size may be missing; if present it is once, few, many or a size class.

d_call j_call v_call clone_size cdr3_nt cdr3_aa
. TRBJ2-3 TRBV20-1 . TGCAGTGCTGGGGACTCGTCCACAGATACGCAGTATTTT CSAGDSSTDTQYF
. TRBJ2-7 TRBV20-1 once TGCAGTGCTATGGTCATCGGGCCCTACGAGCAGTACTTC CSAMVIGPYEQYF
. TRBJ2-3 TRBV3-1 . TGTGCCAGCAGCCAAGAGAGGGGAGATACGCAGTATTTT CASSQERGDTQYF
TRBD1 TRBJ1-1 TRBV15 few TGTGCCACCTCACAGGGGTATTCCACTGAAGCTTTCTTT CATSQGYSTEAFF
. TRBJ2-7 TRBV10-3 . TGTGCCATCAGTGAGTCCGAGGGAAGCTCCTACGAGCAGTACTTC CAISESEGSSYEQYF
. TRBJ2-7 TRBV29-1 . TGCAGCGTTGTGGGACACCAGAGCCCCTACGAGCAGTACTTC CSVVGHQSPYEQYF
. TRBJ2-3 TRBV5-1 few TGCGCCAGCAGCCGGACCTGGCAGGGTGGAAGCACAGATACGCAGTATTTT CASSRTWQGGSTDTQYF
. TRBJ2-7 TRBV9 few TGTGCCAGCAGCTCGTCGGCCACCCACTACGAGCAGTACTTC CASSSSATHYEQYF
. TRBJ2-1 TRBV10-3 few TGTGCCATCAGTGAAGACACCTACAATGAGCAGTTCTTC CAISEDTYNEQFF
. TRBJ2-7 TRBV5-1 . TGCGTCAGCAGCTTGGGCAACTACGAGCAGTACTTC CVSSLGNYEQYF
TRBD2 TRBJ2-4 TRBV20-1 few TGCAGTGCTAGAAGGACTAGCGGGAGGGCCGGCGCCAAAAACATTCAGTACTTC CSARRTSGRAGAKNIQYF
. TRBJ1-1 TRBV5-1 . TGCGCCAGCAGCTTCGGGAATAGCCCTCCCACTGAAGCTTTCTTT CASSFGNSPPTEAFF
TRBD1 TRBJ2-7 TRBV5-5 once TGTGCCAGCAGCTCTGACAGGGGCAGAACCTACGAGCAGTACTTC CASSSDRGRTYEQYF
TRBD2 TRBJ2-3 TRBV7-2 few TGTGCCAGCAGCTTAGATATGGCGGGGGGGAGGTATACGCAGTATTTT CASSLDMAGGRYTQYF
. TRBJ1-3 TRBV3-1 . TGTGCCAGCAGCCAAGATCGGCGGGGAGTCCCGACTGGAAACACCATATATTTT CASSQDRRGVPTGNTIYF
. TRBJ1-5 TRBV6-5 . TGTGCCAGCAGTTTGACAGGAAGTTTCAATCAGCCCCAGCATTTT CASSLTGSFNQPQHF
TRBD2 TRBJ2-7 TRBV12-3/TRBV12-4 . TGTGCCAGCAGATATAGCGGGGTAGCCTACGAGCAGTACTTC CASRYSGVAYEQYF
. TRBJ2-5 TRBV20-1 few TGCAGTGCTAGATCCCCTCTAGAGGTAGAGACCCAGTACTTC CSARSPLEVETQYF
. TRBJ2-4 TRBV6-5 . TGTGCCAGCAGCCCCGGCACAGGGCCCAAAAACATTCAGTACTTC CASSPGTGPKNIQYF
. TRBJ1-5 TRBV4-1 . TGCACCAGCAGCGGAATAAATCAGCCCCAGCATTTT CTSSGINQPQHF
. TRBJ2-3 TRBV5-1 . TGCGCCAGCAGCTTGTCCGACGATACGCAGTATTTT CASSLSDDTQYF
. TRBJ2-3 TRBV6-5 . TGTGCCAGCAGTTACTCGATTGAGGGAAACGGGCGCACAGATACGCAGTATTTT CASSYSIEGNGRTDTQYF
. TRBJ2-3 TRBV29-1 few TGCAGCGGGGCAGGAACAGATACGCAGTATTTT CSGAGTDTQYF
. TRBJ2-1 TRBV20-1 . TGCAGTGCCGAGCCCCAGGGACCCACCAATGAGCAGTTCTTC CSAEPQGPTNEQFF